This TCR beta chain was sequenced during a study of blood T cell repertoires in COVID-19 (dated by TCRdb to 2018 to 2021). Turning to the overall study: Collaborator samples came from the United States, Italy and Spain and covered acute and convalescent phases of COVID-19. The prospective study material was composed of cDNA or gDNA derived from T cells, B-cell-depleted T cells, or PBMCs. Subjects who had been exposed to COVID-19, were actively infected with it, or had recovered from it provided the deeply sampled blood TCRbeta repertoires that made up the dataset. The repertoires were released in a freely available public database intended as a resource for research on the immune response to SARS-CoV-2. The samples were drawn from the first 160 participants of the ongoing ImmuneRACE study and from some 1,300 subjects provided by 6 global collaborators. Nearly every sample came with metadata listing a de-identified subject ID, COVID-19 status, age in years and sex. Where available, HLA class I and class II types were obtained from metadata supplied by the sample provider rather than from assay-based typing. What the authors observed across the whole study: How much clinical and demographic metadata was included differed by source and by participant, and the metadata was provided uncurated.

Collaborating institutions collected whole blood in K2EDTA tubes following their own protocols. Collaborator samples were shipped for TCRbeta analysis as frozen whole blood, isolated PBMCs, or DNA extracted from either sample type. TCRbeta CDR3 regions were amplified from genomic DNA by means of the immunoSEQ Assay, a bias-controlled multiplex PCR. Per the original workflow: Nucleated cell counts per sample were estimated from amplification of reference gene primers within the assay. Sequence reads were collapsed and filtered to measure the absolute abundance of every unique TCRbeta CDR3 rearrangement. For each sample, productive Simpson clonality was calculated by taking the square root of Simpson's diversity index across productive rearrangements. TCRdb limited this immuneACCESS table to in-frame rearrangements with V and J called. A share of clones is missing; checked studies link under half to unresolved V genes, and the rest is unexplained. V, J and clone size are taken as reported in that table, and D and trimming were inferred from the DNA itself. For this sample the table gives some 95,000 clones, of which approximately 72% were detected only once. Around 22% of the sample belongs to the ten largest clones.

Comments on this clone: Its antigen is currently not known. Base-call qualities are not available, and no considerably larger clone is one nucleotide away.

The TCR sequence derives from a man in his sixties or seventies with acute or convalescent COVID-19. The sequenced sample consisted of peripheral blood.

The DNA sequence reads TGCAGTGCTAGTCGCGGGAGGGTCGGATACGAGCAGTACTTC. The translation is CSASRGRVGYEQYF. This chain joins TRBV20-1 to TRBJ2-7; 9 of the junction bases match TRBD2. The germline V gene (reference sequence) gives CDR1 as DFQATT and CDR2 as SNEGSKA. Including cysteine and phenylalanine, the CDR3 has 14 amino acids. Only CDR3 DNA is held: 42 bases, read in frame from base 1. Relative to germline, V is missing 3 bases and J is missing 4 bases, with 7 bases of the junction outside any gene match.